The sample holds one count of the clone carrying this TCR beta chain. Its target is not known. The data derive from a study of cytomegalovirus exposure and HLA in healthy donors. This table comes from immunoSEQ multiplex PCR, and its TCRdb copy is limited to in-frame clones, with some not included. The repertoire has about 21,000 clones, around 97% of them found once; the top ten carry about 10%. Germline values: CDR1 MNHEY, CDR2 SVGAGI. V shed 6 bases, J shed 8 bases, and the junction held 7 bases outside the gene matches. CDR3 length: 13 residues. Study results and caveats: Researchers catalogued some 160 TCR beta chains as cytomegalovirus-associated.

J is TRBJ1-1 and V is TRBV6-5, with 9 nucleotides matching TRBD1. This TCR was recovered from a man younger than 45 in good health and CMV-seropositive. Sequences were obtained from PBMCs. CDR3 loop: CASSSWTGEEAFF. CDR3 nucleotide sequence: TGTGCCAGCAGCTCCTGGACAGGGGAGGAAGCTTTCTTT.